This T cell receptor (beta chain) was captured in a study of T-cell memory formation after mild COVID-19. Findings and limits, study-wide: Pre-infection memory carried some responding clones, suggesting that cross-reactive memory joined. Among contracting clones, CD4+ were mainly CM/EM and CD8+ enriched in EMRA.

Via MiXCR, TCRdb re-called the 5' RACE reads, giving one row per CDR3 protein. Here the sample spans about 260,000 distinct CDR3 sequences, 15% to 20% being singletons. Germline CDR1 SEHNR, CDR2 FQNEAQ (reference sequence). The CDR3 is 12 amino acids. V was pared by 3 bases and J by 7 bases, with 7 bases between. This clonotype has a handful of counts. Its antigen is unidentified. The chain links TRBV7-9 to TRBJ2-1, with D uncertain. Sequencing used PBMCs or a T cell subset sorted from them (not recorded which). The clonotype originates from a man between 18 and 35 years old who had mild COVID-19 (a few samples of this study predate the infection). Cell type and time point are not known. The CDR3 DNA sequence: TGTGCCAGCAGCTTCCCCGAGAATGAGCAGTTCTTC. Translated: CASSFPENEQFF.